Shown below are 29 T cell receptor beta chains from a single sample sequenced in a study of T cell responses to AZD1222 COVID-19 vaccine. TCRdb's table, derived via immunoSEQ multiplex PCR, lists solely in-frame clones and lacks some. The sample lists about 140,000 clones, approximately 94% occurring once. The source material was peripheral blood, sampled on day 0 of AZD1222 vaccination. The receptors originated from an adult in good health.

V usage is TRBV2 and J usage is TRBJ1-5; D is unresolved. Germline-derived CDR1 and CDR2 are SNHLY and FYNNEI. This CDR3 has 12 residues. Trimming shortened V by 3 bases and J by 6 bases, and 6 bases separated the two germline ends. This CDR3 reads CASSDGVQPQHF. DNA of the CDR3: TGTGCCAGCAGTGATGGGGTTCAGCCCCAGCATTTT.

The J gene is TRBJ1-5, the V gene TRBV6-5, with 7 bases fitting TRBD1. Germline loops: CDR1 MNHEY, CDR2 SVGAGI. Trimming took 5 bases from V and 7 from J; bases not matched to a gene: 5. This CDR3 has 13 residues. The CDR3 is CASSPGGRQPQHF. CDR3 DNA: TGTGCCAGCAGTCCAGGGGGAAGGCAGCCCCAGCATTTT.

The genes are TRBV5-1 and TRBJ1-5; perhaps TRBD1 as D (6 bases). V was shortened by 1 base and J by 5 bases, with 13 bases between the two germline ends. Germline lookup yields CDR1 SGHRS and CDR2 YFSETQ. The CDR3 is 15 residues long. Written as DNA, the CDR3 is TGCGCCAGCAGCTTGCGGGGGGGGCAACATCAGCCCCAGCATTTT. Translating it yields CASSLRGGQHQPQHF.

CDR3: CASSSAGQGQNSPLHF. The CDR3 nucleotides read TGTGCCAGCAGCTCCGCCGGACAGGGGCAAAATTCACCCCTCCACTTT. V gene TRBV13 combines with J gene TRBJ1-6, with TRBD1 matching over 9 bases. The CDR3 length is 16 residues. Germline V gene sequence: CDR1 PRHDT, CDR2 FYEKMQ (reference sequence). Trimming cost V 4 bases and J 7 bases; bases outside gene matches: 8. The full variable domain, rest sourced from reference TRBV13 and TRBJ1-6, is AAGVIQSPRHLIKEKRETATLKCYPIPRHDTVYWYQQGPGQDPQFLISFYEKMQSDKGSIPDRFSAQQFSDYHSELNMSSLELGDSALYFCASSSAGQGQNSPLHFGNGTRLTVT.

In DNA form, the CDR3 reads TGTGCCAGCAGCTCGGGTCGGCGCGGGGCTTTCTTT. Residues: CASSSGRRGAFF. This rearrangement joins TRBV2 to TRBJ1-1; the D is unclear. CDR3 length: 12 residues. V gave up 6 bases and J gave up 11 bases, with 16 bases separating them. Germline values: CDR1 SNHLY, CDR2 FYNNEI.

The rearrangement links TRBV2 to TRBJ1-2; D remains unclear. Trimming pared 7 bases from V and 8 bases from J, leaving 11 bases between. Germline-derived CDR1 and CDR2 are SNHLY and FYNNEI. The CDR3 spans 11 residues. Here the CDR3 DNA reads TGTGCCAGCATTAGCGAGGGAGGCTACACCTTC. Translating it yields CASISEGGYTF.

CDR3 sequence reads: CASSVDGLQETQYF. DNA of the CDR3: TGTGCCAGCAGCGTAGATGGTCTCCAAGAGACCCAGTACTTC. The chain couples TRBV9 to TRBJ2-5, with D unclear. The V end was cut by 0 bases, the J end by 1 base, with 7 bases between. The CDR3 is 14 amino acids. The germline gives CDR1 SGDLS, CDR2 YYNGEE.

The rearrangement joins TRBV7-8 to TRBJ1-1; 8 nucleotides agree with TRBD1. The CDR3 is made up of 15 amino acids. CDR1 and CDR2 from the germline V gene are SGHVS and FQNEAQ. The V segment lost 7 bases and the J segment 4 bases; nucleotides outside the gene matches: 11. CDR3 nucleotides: TGTGCCAGCACCCTAGGCCGGGACAGGATCACTGAAGCTTTCTTT. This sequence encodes CASTLGRDRITEAFF.

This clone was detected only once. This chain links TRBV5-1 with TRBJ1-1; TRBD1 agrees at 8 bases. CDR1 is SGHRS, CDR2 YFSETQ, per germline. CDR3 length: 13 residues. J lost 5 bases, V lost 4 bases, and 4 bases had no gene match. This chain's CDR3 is CASSGQGGTEAFF. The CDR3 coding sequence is TGCGCCAGCAGCGGACAGGGAGGGACTGAAGCTTTCTTT.

CDR3 in DNA: TGTGCCAGCAGCCAGTTCGGCGGACTATACAATGAGCAGTTCTTC. It is translated as CASSQFGGLYNEQFF. The chain has TRBV14 and TRBJ2-1; a weak D match, TRBD2 (6 bases). There are 15 residues in the CDR3. Trimming took off 3 bases at V and 4 bases at J, with 13 bases between the two ends. Germline CDR1 reads SGHDN; CDR2 reads FVKESK.

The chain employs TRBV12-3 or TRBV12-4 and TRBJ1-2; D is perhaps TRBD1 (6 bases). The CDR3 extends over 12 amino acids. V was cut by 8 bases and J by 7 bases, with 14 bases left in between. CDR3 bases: TGTGCCAGCGGGTTCCCAGGGGCTGGCTACACCTTC. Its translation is CASGFPGAGYTF.

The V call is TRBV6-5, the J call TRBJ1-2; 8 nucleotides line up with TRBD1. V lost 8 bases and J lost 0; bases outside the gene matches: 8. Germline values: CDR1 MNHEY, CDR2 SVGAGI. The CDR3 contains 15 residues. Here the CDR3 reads CASSQGGGPNYGYTF. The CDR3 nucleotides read TGTGCCAGCTCACAGGGGGGGGGACCTAACTATGGCTACACCTTC.

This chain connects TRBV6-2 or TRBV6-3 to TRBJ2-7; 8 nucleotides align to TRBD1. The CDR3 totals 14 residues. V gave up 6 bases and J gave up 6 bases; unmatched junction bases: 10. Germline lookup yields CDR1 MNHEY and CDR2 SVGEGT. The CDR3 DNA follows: TGTGCCAGCAGCGCCCCCGGGACAGGCGGCGAGCAGTACTTC. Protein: CASSAPGTGGEQYF.

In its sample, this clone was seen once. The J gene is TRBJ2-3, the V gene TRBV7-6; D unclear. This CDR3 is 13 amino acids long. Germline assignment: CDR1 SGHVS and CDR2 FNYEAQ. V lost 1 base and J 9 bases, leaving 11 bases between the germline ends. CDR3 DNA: TGTGCCAGCAGCTTAGAAGGCGCAGCCACGCAGTATTTT. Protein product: CASSLEGAATQYF. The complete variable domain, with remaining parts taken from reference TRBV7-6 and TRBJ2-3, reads GAGVSQSPRYKVTKRGQDVALRCDPISGHVSLYWYRQALGQGPEFLTYFNYEAQQDKSGLPNDRFSAERPEGSISTLTIQRTEQRDSAMYRCASSLEGAATQYFGPGTRLTVL.

CDR3 sequence reads: CASSLSGGYGYTF. The CDR3 coding sequence is TGTGCCAGCAGCTTGTCAGGGGGCTATGGCTACACCTTC. V is TRBV5-5 and J is TRBJ1-2; 7 bases agree with TRBD1. CDR1 is SGHKS and CDR2 is YYEKEE in the germline V gene (reference sequence). The CDR3 runs 13 residues. Losses at the gene ends were 1 base for V and 4 bases for J; bases not matched to a gene: 1.

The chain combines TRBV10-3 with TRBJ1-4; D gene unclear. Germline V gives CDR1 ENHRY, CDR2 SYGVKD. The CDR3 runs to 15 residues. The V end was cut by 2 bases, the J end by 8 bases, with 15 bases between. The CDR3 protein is CAISETGPIGEKLFF. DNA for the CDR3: TGTGCCATCAGTGAGACCGGGCCTATCGGAGAAAAACTGTTTTTT.

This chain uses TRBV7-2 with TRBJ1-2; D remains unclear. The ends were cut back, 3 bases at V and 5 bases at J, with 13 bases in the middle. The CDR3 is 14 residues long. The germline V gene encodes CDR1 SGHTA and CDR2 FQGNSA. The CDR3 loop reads CASSFLTDLYGYTF. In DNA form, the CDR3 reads TGTGCCAGCAGCTTTCTTACGGACCTATATGGCTACACCTTC.

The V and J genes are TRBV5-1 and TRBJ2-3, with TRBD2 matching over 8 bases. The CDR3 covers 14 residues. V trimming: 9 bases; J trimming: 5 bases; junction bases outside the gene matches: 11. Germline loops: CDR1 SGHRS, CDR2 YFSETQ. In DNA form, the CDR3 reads TGCGCCACGAATAGCGGGGCGGGGGTAGATACGCAGTATTTT. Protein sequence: CATNSGAGVDTQYF.

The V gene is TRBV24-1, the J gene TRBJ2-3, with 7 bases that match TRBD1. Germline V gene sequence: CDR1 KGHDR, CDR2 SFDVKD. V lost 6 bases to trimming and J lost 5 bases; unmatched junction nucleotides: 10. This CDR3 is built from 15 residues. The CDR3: CATSSSGGILDTQYF. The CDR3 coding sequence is TGTGCCACCAGTTCATCAGGGGGTATCTTAGATACGCAGTATTTT.

The CDR3 DNA reads as TGTGCCAGCAGGCCCCAGGGACAGGGGCATTCACCCCTCCACTTT. This translates into CASRPQGQGHSPLHF. The chain uses TRBV6-5 and TRBJ1-6, with TRBD1 identical over 10 bases. V lost 6 bases to trimming and J lost 8 bases; unmatched junction nucleotides: 7. Germline V gene sequence: CDR1 MNHEY, CDR2 SVGAGI. This CDR3 region has 15 residues.

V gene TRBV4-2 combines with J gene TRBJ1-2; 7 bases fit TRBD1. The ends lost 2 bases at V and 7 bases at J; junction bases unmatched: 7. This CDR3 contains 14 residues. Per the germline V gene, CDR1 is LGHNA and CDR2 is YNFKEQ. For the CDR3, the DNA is TGTGCCAGCAGCCAACCTACAGGGGAGGGTGGCTACACCTTC. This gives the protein CASSQPTGEGGYTF.

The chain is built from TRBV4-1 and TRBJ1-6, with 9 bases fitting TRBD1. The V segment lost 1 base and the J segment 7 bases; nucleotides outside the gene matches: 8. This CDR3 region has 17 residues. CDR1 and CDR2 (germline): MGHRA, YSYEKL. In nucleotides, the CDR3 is TGCGCCAGCAGCCAAGCGGTACCGGGACAGGGAAATTCACCCCTCCACTTT. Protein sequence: CASSQAVPGQGNSPLHF.

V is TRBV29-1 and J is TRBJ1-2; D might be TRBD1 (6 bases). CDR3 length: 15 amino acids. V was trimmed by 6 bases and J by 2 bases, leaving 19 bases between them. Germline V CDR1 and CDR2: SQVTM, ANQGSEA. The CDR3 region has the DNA TGCAGCGTGGCGGACGTGATGGGACACAACTATGGCTACACCTTC. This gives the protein CSVADVMGHNYGYTF.

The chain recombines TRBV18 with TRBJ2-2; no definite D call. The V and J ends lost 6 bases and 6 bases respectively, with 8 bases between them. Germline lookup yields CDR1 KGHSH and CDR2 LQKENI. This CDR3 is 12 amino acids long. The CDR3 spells CASSLTSGELFF. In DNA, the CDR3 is TGTGCCAGCTCTCTCACTTCCGGGGAGCTGTTTTTT.

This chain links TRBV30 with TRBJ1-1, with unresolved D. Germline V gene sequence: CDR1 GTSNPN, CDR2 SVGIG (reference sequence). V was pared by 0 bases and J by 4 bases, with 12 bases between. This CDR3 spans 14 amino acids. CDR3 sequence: CAWSVISGSTEAFF. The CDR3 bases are TGTGCCTGGAGTGTAATATCCGGGTCCACTGAAGCTTTCTTT.

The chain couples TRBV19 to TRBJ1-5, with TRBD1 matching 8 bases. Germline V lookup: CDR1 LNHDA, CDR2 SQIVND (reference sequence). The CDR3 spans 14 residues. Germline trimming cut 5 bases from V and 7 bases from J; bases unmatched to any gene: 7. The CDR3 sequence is CASSLQGVLQPQHF. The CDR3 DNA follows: TGTGCCAGTAGTCTACAGGGGGTCTTACAGCCCCAGCATTTT.

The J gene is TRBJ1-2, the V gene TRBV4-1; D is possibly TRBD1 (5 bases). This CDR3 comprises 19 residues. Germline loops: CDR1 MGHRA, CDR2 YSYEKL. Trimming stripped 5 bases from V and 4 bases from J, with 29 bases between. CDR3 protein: CASSSQLSISGRISYGYTF. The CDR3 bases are TGCGCCAGCAGCTCTCAACTAAGTATCTCGGGACGCATTAGCTATGGCTACACCTTC.

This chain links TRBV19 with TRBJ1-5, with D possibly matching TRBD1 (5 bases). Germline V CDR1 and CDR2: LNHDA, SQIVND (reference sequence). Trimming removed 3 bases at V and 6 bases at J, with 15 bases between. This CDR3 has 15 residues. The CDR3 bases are TGTGCCAGTAGTATGGCCAGGGTGGCTTCTCAGCCCCAGCATTTT. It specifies CASSMARVASQPQHF.

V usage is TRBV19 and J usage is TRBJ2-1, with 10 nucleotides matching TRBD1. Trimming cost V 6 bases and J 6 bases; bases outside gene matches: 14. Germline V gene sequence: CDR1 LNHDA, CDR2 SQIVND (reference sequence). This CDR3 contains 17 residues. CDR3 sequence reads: CASRPRTGGLISNEQFF. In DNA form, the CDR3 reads TGTGCCAGTAGGCCCCGGACAGGGGGTTTAATTTCCAATGAGCAGTTCTTC. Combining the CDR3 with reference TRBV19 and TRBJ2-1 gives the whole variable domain DGGITQSPKYLFRKEGQNVTLSCEQNLNHDAMYWYRQDPGQGLRLIYYSQIVNDFQKGDIAEGYSVSREKKESFPLTVTSAQKNPTAFYLCASRPRTGGLISNEQFFGPGTRLTVL.